The next 9 T cell receptor beta chains were all read from a single sample in a study of T cells in women clearing cervical HPV infection. Sequencing used immunoSEQ multiplex PCR; TCRdb keeps in-frame clones, though not all of them. The sample table sets out 27,000 or so clones. The sequenced sample was blood buffy coat. The source is a woman between 18 and 70 years old with a cervical HPV16 infection that either progressed to CIN3+ or cleared (not recorded which).

As concerns this clone: The read stops 3 residues short of the end of the CDR3; the missing end is completed from the germline J gene. The rearrangement uses TRBV7-2 and TRBJ1-2; a possible D gene is TRBD1 (6 bases). This CDR3 has 14 residues. The V and J ends lost 5 bases and 4 bases respectively, with 14 bases between them. The V gene's germline CDR1 is SGHTA and CDR2 FQGNSA. The CDR3 loop is CASSLGGGPYGYTF. The covered CDR3 bases are TGTGCCAGCAGCCTCGGGGGGGGGCCCTATGGC. Filled out from reference TRBV7-2 and TRBJ1-2, the complete variable domain reads GAGVSQSPSNKVTEKGKDVELRCDPISGHTALYWYRQSLGQGLEFLIYFQGNSAPDKSGLPSDRFSAERTGGSVSTLTIQRTQQEDSAVYLCASSLGGGPYGYTFGSGTRLTVV.

As for this clone: The read falls 3 residues short of the CDR3 end, and the missing part is taken from the germline J gene. The gene calls are TRBV6-2 or TRBV6-3 and TRBJ1-4, with D possibly being TRBD1 (6 bases). Germline CDR1 and CDR2: MNHEY and SVGEGT. The CDR3 loop spans 16 amino acids. Trimming stripped 8 bases from V and 0 bases from J, with 16 bases between. CDR3 DNA, as far as it was read: TGTGCCAGCGCGCCCCCCGGGACAACAACTAATGAAAAA. Amino acid sequence: CASAPPGTTTNEK. The whole CDR3 sequence reads CASAPPGTTTNEKLFF.

To note about this clone: The read ends 3 residues shy of where the CDR3 ends; the end is completed using the germline J gene. The chain is built from TRBV2 and TRBJ2-7; D unclear. The V end was cut by 6 bases, the J end by 5 bases, with 8 bases between. The CDR3 covers 11 residues. In germline, CDR1 is SNHLY, CDR2 FYNNEI. This CDR3 is CASSLLNEQYF. The DNA read from the CDR3 is TGTGCCAGCAGCCTTCTTAACGAG.

In regard to this clone: The read gets to within 3 residues of the CDR3 end, and the germline J gene fills in the rest. The chain links TRBV18 to TRBJ2-1, with TRBD1 as a possible D gene (6 bases). The CDR3 extends over 17 amino acids. V dropped 8 bases and J dropped 7 bases, with 27 bases sitting between them. Germline loops: CDR1 KGHSH, CDR2 LQKENI. This chain's CDR3 is CASTSIRSDSTYNEQFF. CDR3 DNA (partial): TGTGCCAGCACCTCCATTCGATCGGACAGCACGTATAATGAG.

A note on this clone: The read terminates 3 residues ahead of where the CDR3 ends, so the germline J gene completes it. The genes are TRBV7-3 and TRBJ1-2, with D tentatively TRBD1 (5 bases). The germline V gene encodes CDR1 SGHTA and CDR2 FQGTGA. The CDR3 is 14 amino acids. CDR3 sequence: CASSLRGALGDYTF. CDR3 bases read: TGTGCCAGCAGCTTACGCGGGGCCCTAGGTGAC.

For this clone: The CDR3 is cut off 3 residues early in the read; its end comes from the germline J gene. The V gene is TRBV5-1, the J gene TRBJ2-1; D might be TRBD1 (6 bases). The V end was cut by 1 base, the J end by 9 bases, with 17 bases between. CDR1 and CDR2 (germline): SGHRS, YFSETQ. The CDR3 consists of 15 residues. CDR3 protein: CASSLNEQGSGEQFF. CDR3 DNA, as far as it was read: TGCGCCAGCAGCTTGAATGAACAGGGAAGTGGTGAG.

Concerning this clone: The sequenced fragment ends 3 residues before the CDR3 boundary, so the rest is inferred from the germline J gene. The genes are TRBV18 and TRBJ1-2, with D hard to call. The V gene's germline CDR1 is KGHSH and CDR2 LQKENI. CDR3 length: 15 amino acids. CDR3 sequence: CASSPTTVGYNDYTF. CDR3 DNA (partial): TGTGCCAGCTCACCAACCACGGTCGGGTACAATGAC.

In the case of this clone: Read data end 3 residues before the CDR3 end; the end is taken from the germline J gene. The chain joins TRBV6-4 to TRBJ2-1, with 10 bases matching TRBD1. CDR3 size: 15 residues. V trimming: 4 bases; J trimming: 6 bases; junction bases outside the gene matches: 6. The germline CDR1 and CDR2 sequences are MRHNA and SNTAGT. CDR3 sequence: CASSGTGTGVNEQFF. The CDR3 bases that were read are TGTGCCAGCAGTGGTACCGGGACAGGGGTCAATGAG.

Note on this clone: The read finishes 3 residues shy of the CDR3 end, and the germline J gene is used to complete it. J is TRBJ2-2 and V is TRBV29-1, with 7 bases that match TRBD1. This CDR3 contains 13 residues. Looked up from germline, CDR1 is SQVTM and CDR2 is ANQGSEA. The chain's CDR3 is CSVEKGAGEKLFF. The covered CDR3 bases are TGCAGCGTTGAAAAGGGGGCAGGAGAAAAG.